This TCR beta chain was recorded in a study of blood T cells in healthy people across ages. Overall study results and limits: TCR beta diversity per million T cells fell roughly linearly with age.

A J-beta primer mix and a sample-barcoded 5' primer were used in a second PCR of about 6 to 12 cycles. TCRdb re-analysed the 5' RACE reads in MiXCR, keeping a single row per CDR3 protein. The sample carries some 890,000 distinct CDR3 sequences, about 27% recorded once. Notes on this clonotype: Its antigen is currently unknown.

The CDR3 contains 14 residues. Germline V gene data show CDR1 as SNHLY and CDR2 as FYNNEI. V shed 8 bases and J shed 3 bases, with 16 bases lying between them. The data were also submitted as part of a second study, on T cells of mothers and their children. From that paper: The M1S primer of the second PCR added sample barcodes and 2-4 random nucleotides. Sequencing got over 8.5 million TCR beta CDR3 reads from each mother and several million from each child.

The chain combines TRBV2 with TRBJ2-5; D perhaps matches TRBD1 (5 bases). Material: blood. This clonotype originated in a woman aged 35 to 49 in good health. In nucleotides, the CDR3 is TGTGCCAGCGGCCCCGAAGTGACAGAAGAGACCCAGTACTTC. It translates to CASGPEVTEETQYF.